Sequencing of this T cell receptor beta chain was carried out in a study of T cell repertoires in aging, cancer and after chemotherapy. Study-wide context: Six age groups, ranging from 30 or younger to 70 or older, included the donors. Millions of TCR reads were in the whole dataset.

In the case of this clonotype: What it binds is not known.

Amplification of TCR beta used genomic DNA extracted from peripheral blood. General observations from the study: These repertoire data do not allow conclusions about immunological memory after chemotherapy. Median generation probability rose over the chemotherapy interval in each cancer cohort, suggesting rebound thymic output.

The germline V gene encodes CDR1 LNHDA and CDR2 SQIVND (reference sequence). Trimming pared 3 bases from V and 7 bases from J, leaving 12 bases between. CDR3 size: 13 residues. Rearranged V-D-J TRB sequences were amplified with a mixed TRB-A/B primer pool. TCRdb passed the multiplex PCR reads through MiXCR, listing each CDR3 protein once. This table has 13,000 or so distinct CDR3 sequences, 30% to 40% appearing once. The clonotype was recovered from a human donor in good health. The donor label of this sample is uncertain. Source material: blood. The chain employs TRBV19 and TRBJ1-1, with D unclear. CDR3 sequence (DNA): TGTGCCAGTAGTATGGTAATTGGGGATGAAGCTTTCTTT. Amino acids: CASSMVIGDEAFF.